This T cell receptor (beta chain) is drawn from a study of cytomegalovirus exposure and HLA in healthy donors. Trimming left V 2 bases short and J 0 bases short, with 8 bases between. The germline V gene has CDR1 SGHTA and CDR2 FQGNSA. This CDR3 contains 16 residues. The PCR was carried out with 60 Vbeta primers and 13 Jbeta primers. The assay was immunoSEQ multiplex PCR, and TCRdb's table has in-frame clones only and misses some. Altogether 50,000 or so clones are present, 55% to 85% being singletons, with the ten largest covering about a third. The chain recombines TRBV7-2 with TRBJ2-6; D is unclear. The origin of this receptor is a middle-aged man in good health and CMV-seropositive. Sequenced material: PBMCs. This chain's CDR3 is CASSLSFGSGANVLTF. CDR3 bases: TGTGCCAGCAGCTTAAGCTTCGGCTCTGGGGCCAACGTCCTGACTTTC.